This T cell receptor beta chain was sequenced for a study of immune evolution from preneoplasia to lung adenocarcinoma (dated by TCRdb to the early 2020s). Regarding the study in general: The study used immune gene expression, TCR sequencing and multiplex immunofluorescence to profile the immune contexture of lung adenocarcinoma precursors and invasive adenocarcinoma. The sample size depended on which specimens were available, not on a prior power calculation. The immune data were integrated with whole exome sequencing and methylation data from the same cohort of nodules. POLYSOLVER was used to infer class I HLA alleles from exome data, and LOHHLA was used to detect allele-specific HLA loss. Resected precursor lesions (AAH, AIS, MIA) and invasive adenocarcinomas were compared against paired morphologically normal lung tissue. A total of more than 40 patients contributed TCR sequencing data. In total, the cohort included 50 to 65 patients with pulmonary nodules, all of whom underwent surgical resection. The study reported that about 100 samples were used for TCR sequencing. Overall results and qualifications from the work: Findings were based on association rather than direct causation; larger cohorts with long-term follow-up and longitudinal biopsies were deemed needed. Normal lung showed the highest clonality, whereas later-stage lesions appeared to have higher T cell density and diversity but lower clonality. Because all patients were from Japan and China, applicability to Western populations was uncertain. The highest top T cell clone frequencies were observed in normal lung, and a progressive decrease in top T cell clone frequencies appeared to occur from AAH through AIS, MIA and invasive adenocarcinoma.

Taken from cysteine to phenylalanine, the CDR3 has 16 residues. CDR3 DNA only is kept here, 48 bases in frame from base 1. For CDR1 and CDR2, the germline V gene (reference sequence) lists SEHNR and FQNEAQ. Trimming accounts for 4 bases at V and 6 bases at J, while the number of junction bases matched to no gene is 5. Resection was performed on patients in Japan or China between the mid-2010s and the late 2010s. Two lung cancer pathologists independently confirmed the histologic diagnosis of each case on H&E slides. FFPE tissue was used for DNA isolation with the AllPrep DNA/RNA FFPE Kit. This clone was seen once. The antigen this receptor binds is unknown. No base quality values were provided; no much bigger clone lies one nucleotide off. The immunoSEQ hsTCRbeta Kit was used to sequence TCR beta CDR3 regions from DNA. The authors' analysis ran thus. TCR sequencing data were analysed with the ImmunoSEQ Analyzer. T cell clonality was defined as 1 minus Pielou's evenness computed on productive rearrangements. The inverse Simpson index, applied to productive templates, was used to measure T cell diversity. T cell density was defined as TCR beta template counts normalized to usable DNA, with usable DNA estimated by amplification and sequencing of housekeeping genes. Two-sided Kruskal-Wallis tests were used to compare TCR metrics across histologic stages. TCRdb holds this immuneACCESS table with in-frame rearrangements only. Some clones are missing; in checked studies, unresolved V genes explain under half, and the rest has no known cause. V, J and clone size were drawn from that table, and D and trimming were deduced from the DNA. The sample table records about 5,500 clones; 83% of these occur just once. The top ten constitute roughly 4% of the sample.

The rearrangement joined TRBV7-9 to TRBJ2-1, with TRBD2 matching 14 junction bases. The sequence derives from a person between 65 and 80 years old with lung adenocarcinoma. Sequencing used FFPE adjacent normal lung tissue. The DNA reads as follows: TGTGCCAGCAGCTCGACTAGCGGGAGGGCCGTCAATGAGCAGTTCTTC. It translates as CASSSTSGRAVNEQFF.